Listed below are T cell receptor beta chains from one sample, sequenced in a study of blood T cell repertoires in COVID-19. Sequencing was performed with immunoSEQ multiplex PCR; in TCRdb, only in-frame clones are kept and a portion is missing. The sample contains under 350,000 clones, less than 90% of which appear only once. Sequenced: peripheral blood. Source of these receptors: a human donor in a cohort sampled during active COVID-19. Each CDR3 is given with its conserved first and last residue. A D gene is named only where the DNA matches it firmly. Clone size is not always given. Where it is, it says once, few, many or a class for expanded clones.

v_gene	j_gene	abundance	d_gene	CDR3nt	CDR3aa
TRBV6-6	TRBJ2-5	once	-	TGTGCCAGCACCTCTGAAACACAAGAGACCCAGTACTTC	CASTSETQETQYF
TRBV4-3	TRBJ2-1	-	TRBD2	TGCGCCAGCAGCCACGCGGGGGTCTCCTACAATGAGCAGTTCTTC	CASSHAGVSYNEQFF
TRBV7-2	TRBJ2-3	once	TRBD2	TGTGCCAGCAGCCTAGCTAGCGGAGATACGCAGTATTTT	CASSLASGDTQYF
TRBV7-8	TRBJ2-7	-	TRBD2	TGTGCCAGCAGCCGAAGCCCGACTAGCTTCTACGAGCAGTACTTC	CASSRSPTSFYEQYF
TRBV30	TRBJ2-2	once	TRBD2	TGTGCCTGGAGGGGGACTAGCGGGAGTTGGTTGTTTTTT	CAWRGTSGSWLFF
TRBV7-9	TRBJ2-1	once	-	TGTGCCAGCAACTCACTAGCACGTGAGCAGTTCTTC	CASNSLAREQFF
TRBV12-5	TRBJ2-1	-	TRBD2	TGTGCTAGTGGGCGGGGGTACAATGAGCAGTTCTTC	CASGRGYNEQFF
TRBV7-9	TRBJ1-2	-	TRBD1	TGTGCCAGCAGCCTAACAGGGGAACATGGCTACACCTTC	CASSLTGEHGYTF
TRBV14	TRBJ1-6	once	TRBD1	TGTGCCAGCAGCCAAGGCCGACAGGGGCAGTTAAATTCACCCCTCCACTTT	CASSQGRQGQLNSPLHF
TRBV19	TRBJ2-2	-	TRBD2	TGTGCCAGTAAGGCGGGAGATAACACCGGGGAGCTGTTTTTT	CASKAGDNTGELFF
TRBV5-8	TRBJ1-1	-	-	TGTGCCAGCAGGCGGGGGACTGAAGCTTTCTTT	CASRRGTEAFF
TRBV4-1	TRBJ2-7	-	-	TGCGCCAGCAGCGCGCGGTTCGGGGGAATCTACGAGCAGTACTTC	CASSARFGGIYEQYF
TRBV28	TRBJ1-1	-	TRBD1	TGTGCCAGCAGTTTACTGGGACAGCTAACGAACACTGAAGCTTTCTTT	CASSLLGQLTNTEAFF
TRBV5-1	TRBJ2-6	once	TRBD1	TGCGCCAGCAGCTTGGGGTTCAGTACAGGGGCTGGGGCCAACGTCCTGACTTTC	CASSLGFSTGAGANVLTF
TRBV20-1	TRBJ2-7	-	-	TGCAGTGCTAGATCAGAGGCACGACGGTACTTC	CSARSEARRYF
TRBV5-6	TRBJ2-1	-	TRBD1	TGTGCCAGCAGCTTGGTGGGGACAGATAGTTACAATGAGCAGTTCTTC	CASSLVGTDSYNEQFF
TRBV27	TRBJ1-6	few	-	TGTGCCAGCAGAACACAGGGAGCGTATAATTCACCCCTCCACTTT	CASRTQGAYNSPLHF
TRBV18	TRBJ2-6	-	-	TGTGCCAGCTCACTTACAGGGACTGGGGCCAACGTCCTGACTTTC	CASSLTGTGANVLTF
TRBV19	TRBJ2-5	-	TRBD2	TGTGCCAGTAGTCCCTTAGGACTAGCGGGAGGAAAAGAGACCCAGTACTTC	CASSPLGLAGGKETQYF
TRBV7-6	TRBJ2-2	few	TRBD2	TGTGCCAGCAGCTTACTCGCGGGAGGAACCGGGGAGCTGTTTTTT	CASSLLAGGTGELFF
TRBV24-1	TRBJ2-1	-	-	TGTGCCACCAGTGATCCACGACAGTACAATGAGCAGTTCTTC	CATSDPRQYNEQFF
TRBV19	TRBJ2-2	-	TRBD2	TGTGCCAGTAGGAGACTAGCGGGATCCACCGGGGAGCTGTTTTTT	CASRRLAGSTGELFF
TRBV19	TRBJ1-5	-	-	TGTGCCAGTAGTATAGTAGGGGGAGCTAATCAGCCCCAGCATTTT	CASSIVGGANQPQHF
TRBV9	TRBJ2-1	once	-	TGTGCCAGCAGCGCGGGCTACAATGAGCAGTTCTTC	CASSAGYNEQFF
TRBV3-1/TRBV3-2	TRBJ2-6	-	-	TGTGCCAGCAGCCAAATACAGGGCTCTGGGGCCAACGTCCTGACTTTC	CASSQIQGSGANVLTF
TRBV6-5	TRBJ1-5	-	-	TGTGCCAGCAGTTATAATAACCGGGGCAATCAGCCCCAGCATTTT	CASSYNNRGNQPQHF
TRBV19	TRBJ1-1	-	-	TGTGCCAGTAGTGATTGGGGGCCCACTGAAGCTTTCTTT	CASSDWGPTEAFF
TRBV5-4	TRBJ2-5	-	-	TGTGCCAGCAGCTTGCCTGGCGGAGAGACCCAGTACTTC	CASSLPGGETQYF
TRBV11-2	TRBJ1-2	once	-	TGTGCCAGCAGCTTTAACGGGAGGAGGACGAGCGGCTACACCTTC	CASSFNGRRTSGYTF
TRBV6-2/TRBV6-3	TRBJ2-5	-	-	TGTGCCAGCAGTTCTAGAAGGCCTCCTACTCCTCGGTACCAAGAGACCCAGTACTTC	CASSSRRPPTPRYQETQYF
TRBV28	TRBJ1-1	-	-	TGTGCCAGCAGTACTCCGGGATATGAAGCTTTCTTT	CASSTPGYEAFF
TRBV30	TRBJ2-5	-	-	TGTGCCTGGAGTCTCGGCGGGGACCAAGAGACCCAGTACTTC	CAWSLGGDQETQYF
TRBV4-1	TRBJ1-1	-	-	TGCGCCAGCAGCCCCACCGGTAGCAACACTGAAGCTTTCTTT	CASSPTGSNTEAFF
TRBV7-2	TRBJ2-3	-	TRBD2	TGTGCCAGCAGCCAAACCGGGACTAGAGGCGGTACGCAGTATTTT	CASSQTGTRGGTQYF
TRBV5-1	TRBJ2-1	-	TRBD2	TGCGCCAGCAGCTGGGGGACTAGCGGTGAGCAGTTCTTC	CASSWGTSGEQFF
TRBV6-5	TRBJ2-4	few	TRBD1	TGTGCCAGCAGTTACACCGTGACAGGGGCCGGGGGCATTCAGTACTTC	CASSYTVTGAGGIQYF
TRBV5-1	TRBJ1-2	-	-	TGCGCCAGCAGCTTGGAGGGGAGGGCTGGCTATGGCTACACCTTC	CASSLEGRAGYGYTF
TRBV6-6	TRBJ2-7	-	-	TGTGCCAGCAGCCAGACCGGCGGCGTTCACGAGCAGTACTTC	CASSQTGGVHEQYF
TRBV4-1	TRBJ2-7	-	-	TGCGCCAGCAGCCAACAATGGACAGAGAATTACGAGCAGTACTTC	CASSQQWTENYEQYF
TRBV5-1	TRBJ2-1	-	-	TGCGCCAGCAGGGACATCTACAATGAGCAGTTCTTC	CASRDIYNEQFF
TRBV9	TRBJ2-1	-	TRBD2	TGTGCCAGCAGCGTTAGTAGCGGGAGGAGTTGGGATGAGCAGTTCTTC	CASSVSSGRSWDEQFF
TRBV5-1	TRBJ2-6	-	TRBD1	TGCGCCAGCAGCTGGGGGCCAGGGGGTTTTCGCTCTGGGGCCAACGTCCTGACTTTC	CASSWGPGGFRSGANVLTF
TRBV12-3/TRBV12-4	TRBJ2-5	-	-	TGTGCCAGCAGTTACAGGGAAGAGACCCAGTACTTC	CASSYREETQYF
TRBV9	TRBJ2-3	-	-	TGTGCCAGCAGCCCGAAGACTGTTACTAGCACAGATACGCAGTATTTT	CASSPKTVTSTDTQYF
TRBV7-9	TRBJ2-7	-	-	TGTGCCAGCAGCCCCGACTGGCGGACCTACGAGCAGTACTTC	CASSPDWRTYEQYF
TRBV7-9	TRBJ2-5	-	-	TGTGCCAGCAGCTTAGTTGCGGGCCTCGGGGAGACCCAGTACTTC	CASSLVAGLGETQYF
TRBV19	TRBJ2-4	-	TRBD2	TGTGCCAGTAGTCCCCCGAGGAGCGGGAGGGGATACATTCAGTACTTC	CASSPPRSGRGYIQYF
TRBV10-1	TRBJ2-1	-	TRBD2	TGCGCCAGCATTCGCGGGAGGTACAATGAGCAGTTCTTC	CASIRGRYNEQFF
TRBV30	TRBJ2-7	-	-	TGTGCCTGGGCCTTTGGGGGGTCCTACGAGCAGTACTTC	CAWAFGGSYEQYF
TRBV28	TRBJ2-7	-	-	TGTGCCAGCAGTGCCGGGGGGACAGGAGCGTACGAGCAGTACTTC	CASSAGGTGAYEQYF
TRBV5-6	TRBJ1-1	once	-	TGTGCCAGCAGCTCGACCCTCAGGGTGGAGAACACTGAAGCTTTCTTT	CASSSTLRVENTEAFF
TRBV28	TRBJ2-1	-	TRBD2	TGTGCCAGCAAAGGCGGGAGCTACAATGAGCAGTTCTTC	CASKGGSYNEQFF
TRBV19	TRBJ2-2	-	-	TGTGCCAGTAGTATTAAGTCGGCGAACACCGGGGAGCTGTTTTTT	CASSIKSANTGELFF
TRBV28	TRBJ2-7	-	TRBD1	TGTGCCAGCAGTGCCCCCGGACAGGGGTCGGGCGAGCAGTACTTC	CASSAPGQGSGEQYF
TRBV9	TRBJ2-7	-	TRBD2	TGTGCCAGCAGCGGAGGCCCTGGTCTAGCGGTCTACGAGCAGTACTTC	CASSGGPGLAVYEQYF
TRBV5-5	TRBJ2-1	-	TRBD2	TGTGCCAGCAGCCGTGGACTAGCCCTGTACAATGAGCAGTTCTTC	CASSRGLALYNEQFF
TRBV19	TRBJ1-5	few	TRBD1	TGTGCCAGTAGTACTCCCGGGACAGGGGTTACCCAGCATTTT	CASSTPGTGVTQHF
TRBV6-1	TRBJ1-6	-	TRBD1	TGTGCCAGCAGTGAAAGACCCCGGGACAGTCCCCTCCACTTT	CASSERPRDSPLHF
TRBV10-3	TRBJ1-1	once	TRBD1	TGTGCCATTCAACACACCCCGGGACAGGGCGACACTGAAGCTTTCTTT	CAIQHTPGQGDTEAFF